Listed below are T cell receptor beta chains from one sample, sequenced in a study of T cells in localized non-small cell lung cancer. The assay was immunoSEQ multiplex PCR, and TCRdb's table has in-frame clones only and misses some. The repertoire holds around 41,000 clones, with around nine tenths as singletons. This material consisted of peripheral blood, taken before any cancer treatment. Receptors originate from a female donor of 60 years or more with stage I squamous cell lung carcinoma. Both conserved end residues are trimmed from each CDR3. Clone size appears in some rows only: once, few, many, or a class for an expanded clone.

cdr3_aa: ASSKLRDRALYGYT
v_call: TRBV19
j_call: TRBJ1-2
clone_size: -

cdr3_aa: ASRTGTQYEQY
v_call: TRBV27
j_call: TRBJ2-7
clone_size: -

cdr3_aa: ASRKDTTNEKLF
v_call: TRBV6-5
j_call: TRBJ1-4
clone_size: -

cdr3_aa: ASSYGDRGNTEAF
v_call: TRBV6-5
j_call: TRBJ1-1
clone_size: -

cdr3_aa: ASSSWGSNEKLF
v_call: TRBV27
j_call: TRBJ1-4
clone_size: -

cdr3_aa: ASSRWGHIRANYGYT
v_call: TRBV7-8
j_call: TRBJ1-2
clone_size: -

cdr3_aa: ATSSRQGFGYT
v_call: TRBV15
j_call: TRBJ1-2
clone_size: -

cdr3_aa: ATSRDRLADEQF
v_call: TRBV15
j_call: TRBJ2-1
clone_size: -

cdr3_aa: ASSLEASGPYEQY
v_call: TRBV7-6
j_call: TRBJ2-7
clone_size: -

cdr3_aa: ASSLFVDTQY
v_call: TRBV5-4
j_call: TRBJ2-3
clone_size: -

cdr3_aa: AAGGMRNGYT
v_call: TRBV2
j_call: TRBJ1-2
clone_size: -

cdr3_aa: ASNPPDSREQY
v_call: TRBV2
j_call: TRBJ2-7
clone_size: -

cdr3_aa: ASNEGGVLGNTIY
v_call: TRBV19
j_call: TRBJ1-3
clone_size: once

cdr3_aa: ASSRLRDSEAF
v_call: TRBV10-1
j_call: TRBJ1-1
clone_size: -

cdr3_aa: ASSLKGAEAF
v_call: TRBV27
j_call: TRBJ1-1
clone_size: -

cdr3_aa: ASSIFNNEQF
v_call: TRBV7-2
j_call: TRBJ2-1
clone_size: -

cdr3_aa: ASSSGGSGQYSYEQY
v_call: TRBV7-2
j_call: TRBJ2-7
clone_size: -

cdr3_aa: ASTYGGGTEAF
v_call: TRBV6-5
j_call: TRBJ1-1
clone_size: few

cdr3_aa: ASSQDPASRGQY
v_call: TRBV14
j_call: TRBJ2-7
clone_size: -

cdr3_aa: ASSAKTGELF
v_call: TRBV9
j_call: TRBJ2-2
clone_size: -

cdr3_aa: ASSQNPQVDHEQY
v_call: TRBV7-3
j_call: TRBJ2-7
clone_size: -

cdr3_aa: ASSYSGVGEKLF
v_call: TRBV6-6
j_call: TRBJ1-4
clone_size: -

cdr3_aa: ASRMTGNTEAF
v_call: TRBV6-5
j_call: TRBJ1-1
clone_size: -

cdr3_aa: ASSLTGQKS
v_call: TRBV13
j_call: TRBJ1-4
clone_size: -

cdr3_aa: AIRRDSYYEQY
v_call: TRBV10-3
j_call: TRBJ2-7
clone_size: -

cdr3_aa: ASSPLAGAVNEQF
v_call: TRBV11-3
j_call: TRBJ2-1
clone_size: -

cdr3_aa: ASSTRTSGTGETQY
v_call: TRBV19
j_call: TRBJ2-5
clone_size: -

cdr3_aa: AWSSWDSTLAKNIQY
v_call: TRBV30
j_call: TRBJ2-4
clone_size: medium-sized

cdr3_aa: ASSFSGLAGGETQY
v_call: TRBV7-6
j_call: TRBJ2-5
clone_size: -

cdr3_aa: ASSPRGSVGEQY
v_call: TRBV7-8
j_call: TRBJ2-7
clone_size: -

cdr3_aa: AINDRAGNQPQH
v_call: TRBV2
j_call: TRBJ1-5
clone_size: -

cdr3_aa: ASSRSGITDTQY
v_call: TRBV7-9
j_call: TRBJ2-3
clone_size: -

cdr3_aa: ASSWTPTSNQPQH
v_call: TRBV18
j_call: TRBJ1-5
clone_size: -

cdr3_aa: ASRGGTGVNHGYT
v_call: TRBV27
j_call: TRBJ1-2
clone_size: -

cdr3_aa: ASSSAQGAPNEQF
v_call: TRBV6-5
j_call: TRBJ2-1
clone_size: -

cdr3_aa: ASSIYSYNEQF
v_call: TRBV27
j_call: TRBJ2-1
clone_size: -

cdr3_aa: ASSLASTGRGEF
v_call: TRBV7-2
j_call: TRBJ2-1
clone_size: -

cdr3_aa: ASSANSGSGYEQY
v_call: TRBV6-4
j_call: TRBJ2-7
clone_size: few

cdr3_aa: ASGLGLNQPQH
v_call: TRBV12-5
j_call: TRBJ1-5
clone_size: -

cdr3_aa: ASSEQDSGNTIY
v_call: TRBV2
j_call: TRBJ1-3
clone_size: -

cdr3_aa: ASSLAQRTTDTQY
v_call: TRBV5-4
j_call: TRBJ2-3
clone_size: few

cdr3_aa: ASSETSGSYEQY
v_call: TRBV5-1
j_call: TRBJ2-7
clone_size: once

cdr3_aa: ASSQDAIGELF
v_call: TRBV4-3
j_call: TRBJ2-2
clone_size: -

cdr3_aa: ASSRGTGGYSNQPQH
v_call: TRBV5-6
j_call: TRBJ1-5
clone_size: -

cdr3_aa: ASSEAVGGVGPQH
v_call: TRBV2
j_call: TRBJ1-5
clone_size: -

cdr3_aa: ASSARVGYFATNEKLF
v_call: TRBV11-2
j_call: TRBJ1-4
clone_size: -

cdr3_aa: ASRSRRGGSNQPQH
v_call: TRBV28
j_call: TRBJ1-5
clone_size: -

cdr3_aa: ASSVQGTGSYEQY
v_call: TRBV6-5
j_call: TRBJ2-7
clone_size: -

cdr3_aa: ASSDSGMVYNEQF
v_call: TRBV19
j_call: TRBJ2-1
clone_size: few

cdr3_aa: ASSGGRFTEAF
v_call: TRBV18
j_call: TRBJ1-1
clone_size: -